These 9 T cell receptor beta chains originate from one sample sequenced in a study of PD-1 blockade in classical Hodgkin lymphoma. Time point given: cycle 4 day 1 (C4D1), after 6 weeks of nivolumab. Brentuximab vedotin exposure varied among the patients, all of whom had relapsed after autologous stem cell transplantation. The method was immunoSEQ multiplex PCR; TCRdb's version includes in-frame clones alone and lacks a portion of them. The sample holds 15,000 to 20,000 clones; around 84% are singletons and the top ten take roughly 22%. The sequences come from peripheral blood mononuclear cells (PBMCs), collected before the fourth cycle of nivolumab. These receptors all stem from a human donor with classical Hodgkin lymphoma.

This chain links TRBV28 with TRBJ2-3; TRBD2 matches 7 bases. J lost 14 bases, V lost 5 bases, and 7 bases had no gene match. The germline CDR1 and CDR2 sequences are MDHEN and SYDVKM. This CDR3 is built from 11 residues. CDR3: CASSDSGQGYF. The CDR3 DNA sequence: TGTGCCAGCAGTGATAGCGGGCAAGGGTATTTT.

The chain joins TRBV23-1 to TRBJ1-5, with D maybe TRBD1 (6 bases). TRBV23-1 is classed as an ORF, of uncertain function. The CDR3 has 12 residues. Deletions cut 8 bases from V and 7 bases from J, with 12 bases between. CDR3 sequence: CASPQGCQPQHF. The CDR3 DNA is TGCGCCAGCCCACAGGGTTGCCAGCCCCAGCATTTT.

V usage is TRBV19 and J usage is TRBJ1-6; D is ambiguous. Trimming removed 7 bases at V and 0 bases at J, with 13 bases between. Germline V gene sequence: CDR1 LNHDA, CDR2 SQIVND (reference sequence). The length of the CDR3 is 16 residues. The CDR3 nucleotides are TGTGCCAGTAACATAGAGACCAGCTCCTATAATTCACCCCTCCACTTT. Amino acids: CASNIETSSYNSPLHF.

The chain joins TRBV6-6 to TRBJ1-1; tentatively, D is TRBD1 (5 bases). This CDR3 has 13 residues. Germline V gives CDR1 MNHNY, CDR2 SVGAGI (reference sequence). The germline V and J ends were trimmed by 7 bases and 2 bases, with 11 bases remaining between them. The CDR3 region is CASTSGGNTEAFF. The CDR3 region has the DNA TGTGCCAGCACTTCGGGGGGTAACACTGAAGCTTTCTTT.

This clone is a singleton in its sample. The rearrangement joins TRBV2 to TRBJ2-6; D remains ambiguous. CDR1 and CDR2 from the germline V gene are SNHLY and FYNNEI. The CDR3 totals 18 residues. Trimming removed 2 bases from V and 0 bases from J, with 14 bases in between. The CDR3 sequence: CASSERQVLYSGANVLTF. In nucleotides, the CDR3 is TGTGCCAGCAGTGAAAGGCAGGTACTTTACTCTGGGGCCAACGTCCTGACTTTC.

The CDR3 protein is CASRTTGDNEQFF. DNA for the CDR3: TGTGCCAGCAGGACGACAGGGGACAATGAGCAGTTCTTC. The V and J genes are TRBV2 and TRBJ2-1, with 8 positions matching TRBD1. Germline V gives CDR1 SNHLY, CDR2 FYNNEI. Trimming at V came to 6 bases and at J to 5 bases, leaving 3 bases not matched to a gene. The CDR3 has 13 residues. Variable domain in full (rest from reference TRBV2 and TRBJ2-1): EPEVTQTPSHQVTQMGQEVILRCVPISNHLYFYWYRQILGQKVEFLVSFYNNEISEKSEIFDDQFSVERPDGSNFTLKIRSTKLEDSAMYFCASRTTGDNEQFFGPGTRLTVL.

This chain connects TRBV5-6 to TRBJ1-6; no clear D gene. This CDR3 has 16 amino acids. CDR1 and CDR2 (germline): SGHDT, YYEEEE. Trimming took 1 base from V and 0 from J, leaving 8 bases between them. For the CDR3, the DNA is TGTGCCAGCAGCTTGTACGGAAGCTCCTATAATTCACCCCTCCACTTT. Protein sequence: CASSLYGSSYNSPLHF.

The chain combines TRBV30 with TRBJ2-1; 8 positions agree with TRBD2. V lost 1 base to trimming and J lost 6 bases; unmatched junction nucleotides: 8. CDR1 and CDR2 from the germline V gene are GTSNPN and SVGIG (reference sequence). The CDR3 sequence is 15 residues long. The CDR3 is CAWSGIAGNRNEQFF. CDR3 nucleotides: TGTGCCTGGAGTGGGATAGCGGGGAACCGCAATGAGCAGTTCTTC.

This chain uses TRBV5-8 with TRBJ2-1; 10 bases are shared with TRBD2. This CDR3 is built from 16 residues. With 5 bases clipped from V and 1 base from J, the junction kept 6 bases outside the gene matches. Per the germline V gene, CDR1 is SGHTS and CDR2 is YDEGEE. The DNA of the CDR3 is TGTGCCAGCAGTCGTCTAGCGGGGGTGTCCTACAATGAGCAGTTCTTC. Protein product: CASSRLAGVSYNEQFF.